This TCR beta chain emerged from a study of monozygotic twins with inflammatory bowel disease (dated by TCRdb to between 2018 and 2021). Regarding the complete study: A total of roughly 28 monozygotic twin pairs were included in the full study, comprising nine German pairs (four IBD-concordant, five IBD-discordant) and 19 IBD-discordant Danish pairs. Within discordant pairs, disease-associated traits were sought mainly by comparing IBD patients with their genetically identical healthy co-twins. Each individual had, on average, about 151 000 unique TCRalpha sequences and 181 000 unique TCRbeta sequences available for analysis.

General study outcomes and caveats: A decrease in TCRbeta repertoire diversity, as measured by inverse Simpson index, was observed in IBD patients compared with their healthy co-twins. Differing immunosuppressive treatments among patients may have added background noise and inter-individual variability to the repertoires. Fewer clonotypes were shared with other individuals by IBD patients than by healthy twins, most markedly in patients showing signs of disease activity. The results gave no support for a single strong signal or clonotype linked to IBD. Different T cell subtypes could not be distinguished in the analysis. No difference in repertoire similarity was observed between concordant and discordant twins, possibly owing to limited statistical power.

Reading the germline V gene (reference sequence) gives CDR1 SEHNR and CDR2 FQNEAQ. From cysteine to phenylalanine, the CDR3 is 15 amino acids long. No DNA is listed. The library came from 5' RACE. For each TCR library, 3,500 to 4,500 ng of total RNA was used. For each sample, cDNA synthesis with SMARTScribe reverse transcriptase was split into eight separate reactions. During cDNA synthesis, unique molecular identifiers containing a 6-nucleotide sample barcode were introduced by template switching. TCRalpha and TCRbeta cDNA was amplified in two nested PCRs of roughly 16 and 10 cycles, and bead purification was carried out after each PCR. Before amplification, cDNA was treated with uracil DNA-glycosylase and purified using the QIAquick PCR purification kit. The second PCR was the step at which Illumina TruSeq-compatible adapters and sample-specific barcodes were added. Library quality and concentration were checked on TapeStation and Qubit, and libraries were pooled at around 5 ng each. Pooled libraries were sequenced on an Illumina HiSeq2500 single-index Rapid Run with 2 x 100 bp reads and custom sequencing primers. Per the original workflow: PCR and sequencing errors were corrected by UMI-based consensus assembly using MiGEC version 1.2.6. MiXCR version 2.1.1 handled V(D)J alignment, clonotype assembly and CDR3 extraction. To normalise gene usage, clonotype sharing and MAIT/NKT TCR abundance, the analysis used the top 1000, 10 000 and 20 000 clonotypes per sample. Diversity was computed as the inverse Simpson index with the vegan R package after downsampling to 27 000 UMIs. Paired Mann-Whitney U tests were applied to discordant twin pairs, with Benjamini-Hochberg correction for multiple testing. Based on TCRdb reprocessing of the reads, there is one entry per CDR3 protein sequence, and DNA is missing. The V and J calls were determined by TCRdb, not by the authors. This sample's records show a few hundred thousand distinct CDR3 sequences. 2% to 3% of the sample lies in the top ten.

To note about this clonotype: Its recognized antigen is unknown.

From each donor, an approximately 2.4 ml peripheral blood sample was drawn into PAXgene tubes and stored at -80 degrees C. Total RNA was isolated from whole blood with the PAXgene blood miRNA kit on an automated QIAcube, without T cell sorting. Peripheral blood from monozygotic twin pairs concordant or discordant for inflammatory bowel disease was subjected to deep TCRalpha and TCRbeta repertoire profiling with unique molecular barcoding. Smoking habits were recorded for all twin pairs, and each individual was classified as a current, former or never smoker. This receptor was taken from a human donor with ulcerative colitis or Crohn's disease, or a healthy co-twin of an affected twin (not recorded which). The chain is encoded by TRBV7-9 joined to TRBJ1-5; TCRdb returns TRBD1, unconfirmable since there is no DNA. The source material was blood. The encoded CDR3 is CASSATGAGNQPQHF.